This passage covers 16 T cell receptor beta chains from one sample sequenced in a study of T cell responses to AZD1222 COVID-19 vaccine. Profiled with immunoSEQ multiplex PCR; TCRdb holds only in-frame clones, not every one. This table holds some 150,000 clones, 93% found once. The sample in question was peripheral blood, obtained on day 0 of AZD1222 vaccination. Every receptor here comes from an adult in good health.

This clone was recorded only once. The chain joins TRBV5-4 to TRBJ2-4; 9 bases are shared with TRBD2. CDR3 size: 18 residues. V lost 0 bases to trimming and J lost 6 bases; unmatched junction nucleotides: 13. Germline values: CDR1 SGHNT, CDR2 YYREEE (reference sequence). The CDR3 region has the DNA TGTGCCAGCAGCTTGGGCGGGGGGGCCATGAAGGAACTAAACATTCAGTACTTC. Translated, it gives CASSLGGGAMKELNIQYF.

The V call is TRBV7-9, the J call TRBJ1-5; TRBD1 agrees at 9 bases. In germline, CDR1 is SEHNR, CDR2 FQNEAQ (reference sequence). The CDR3 spans 18 residues. V lost 1 base, J lost 0 bases, and 7 bases stayed unmatched. CDR3 coding DNA: TGTGCCAGCAGCTTAGGAACAGGGGGCCGCAATAGCAATCAGCCCCAGCATTTT. Protein: CASSLGTGGRNSNQPQHF. The full variable domain, its missing parts supplied by reference TRBV7-9 and TRBJ1-5, is DTGVSQNPRHKITKRGQNVTFRCDPISEHNRLYWYRQTLGQGPEFLTYFQNEAQLEKSRLLSDRFSAERPKGSFSTLEIQRTEQGDSAMYLCASSLGTGGRNSNQPQHFGDGTRLSIL.

This rearrangement joins TRBV14 to TRBJ2-1, with TRBD2 identical over 8 bases. The CDR3 is 14 amino acids. Trimming at V came to 6 bases and at J to 0 bases, leaving 1 base not matched to a gene. Per the germline V gene, CDR1 is SGHDN and CDR2 is FVKESK. The CDR3 DNA is TGTGCCAGCAGTCGGGGGGGCTCCTACAATGAGCAGTTCTTC. Translating it yields CASSRGGSYNEQFF.

V and J are TRBV2 and TRBJ2-5; D is unresolved. CDR1 is SNHLY and CDR2 is FYNNEI in the germline V gene. The CDR3 is 15 amino acids. The ends were cut back, 7 bases at V and 4 bases at J, with 19 bases in the middle. The CDR3 loop is CASILRASKGETQYF. Written as DNA, the CDR3 is TGTGCCAGCATCTTAAGGGCTTCTAAGGGAGAGACCCAGTACTTC.

The CDR3 DNA reads as TGTGCCAGTAGTAACACGGTTAGCCCGCGGTTAGAAAATCAGCCCCAGCATTTT. Translated, it gives CASSNTVSPRLENQPQHF. The chain links TRBV19 to TRBJ1-5; D call uncertain. This CDR3 comprises 18 residues. Germline V gives CDR1 LNHDA, CDR2 SQIVND (reference sequence). Trimming cost V 4 bases and J 4 bases, with 23 bases left between them.

This chain links TRBV5-6 with TRBJ2-7; 7 positions agree with TRBD2. V trimming: 4 bases; J trimming: 6 bases; junction bases outside the gene matches: 10. The CDR3 spans 14 residues. Germline CDR1 SGHDT, CDR2 YYEEEE. CDR3 region: CASSATSSLGEQYF. The CDR3 region has the DNA TGTGCCAGCAGCGCGACTAGCTCTCTGGGCGAGCAGTACTTC.

V and J are TRBV5-1 and TRBJ1-1, with 8 bases fitting TRBD1. Germline V CDR1 and CDR2: SGHRS, YFSETQ. CDR3 size: 15 residues. Germline trimming cut 5 bases from V and 3 bases from J; bases unmatched to any gene: 9. The CDR3 is CASRERTGTYTEAFF. The CDR3 DNA follows: TGCGCCAGCAGGGAACGGACAGGGACTTACACTGAAGCTTTCTTT. The entire variable domain, with the rest obtained from reference TRBV5-1 and TRBJ1-1, is as follows: KAGVTQTPRYLIKTRGQQVTLSCSPISGHRSVSWYQQTPGQGLQFLFEYFSETQRNKGNFPGRFSGRQFSNSRSEMNVSTLELGDSALYLCASRERTGTYTEAFFGQGTRLTVV.

V and J are TRBV27 and TRBJ1-2, with TRBD1 matching over 8 bases. V lost 5 bases and J lost 7; bases outside the gene matches: 15. The CDR3 has 16 amino acids. Germline CDR1 is MNHEY and CDR2 is SMNVEV (reference sequence). CDR3 in amino acids: CASSPHPIDRGGGYTF. DNA for the CDR3: TGTGCCAGCAGTCCCCACCCCATCGACAGGGGAGGTGGCTACACCTTC.

The chain employs TRBV7-9 and TRBJ2-3, with D possibly being TRBD2 (6 bases). CDR1 is SEHNR, CDR2 FQNEAQ, per germline (reference sequence). Between the trimmed V and J ends, which lost 1 base and 4 bases, there was a span of 9 bases. The CDR3 covers 14 residues. The CDR3 bases are TGTGCCAGCAGCTTAGAACTAGCTGCAGATACGCAGTATTTT. Protein sequence: CASSLELAADTQYF.

This sequence joins TRBV29-1 and TRBJ2-2, with a weak D call TRBD1 (6 bases). From germline, CDR1 is SQVTM and CDR2 ANQGSEA. V lost 7 bases, J lost 5 bases, and 8 bases lay in between. CDR3 length equals 11 residues. The CDR3 DNA reads as TGCAGCGCTGGGACAACCGGGGAGCTGTTTTTT. Protein: CSAGTTGELFF.

The chain recombines TRBV2 with TRBJ2-3; no definite D call. Germline CDR1 SNHLY, CDR2 FYNNEI. Trimming stripped 6 bases from V and 0 bases from J, with 13 bases between. The CDR3 is 15 residues long. The CDR3 region is CASRIRTYSTDTQYF. For the CDR3, the DNA is TGTGCCAGCAGGATCCGAACCTACAGCACAGATACGCAGTATTTT.

V gene TRBV12-5 combines with J gene TRBJ1-1; no firm D call. V was cut by 1 base and J by 7 bases, with 1 base left in between. Per the germline V gene, CDR1 is LGHNT and CDR2 is FRNRAP. The CDR3 runs 10 residues. CDR3 DNA: TGTGCTAGTGGTTTGGGTGAAGCTTTCTTT. It yields the protein CASGLGEAFF.

CDR3 loop: CASSRGGNEQFF. CDR3 DNA: TGTGCCAGCAGCAGAGGGGGCAATGAGCAGTTCTTC. The chain joins TRBV12-3 or TRBV12-4 to TRBJ2-1; the D gene is possibly TRBD1 (6 bases). Trimming cost V 6 bases and J 6 bases, with 9 bases left between them. The CDR3 consists of 12 residues.

J is TRBJ2-7 and V is TRBV24-1; maybe TRBD1 (6 bases). The CDR3 totals 14 residues. V lost 10 bases, J lost 2 bases, and 17 bases lay in between. Germline values: CDR1 KGHDR, CDR2 SFDVKD. CDR3 protein: CATQADSPTYEQYF. CDR3 in DNA: TGTGCCACTCAAGCGGACAGCCCCACCTACGAGCAGTACTTC.

CDR3 amino acids: CASSLQGFYGYTF. The CDR3 nucleotides read TGTGCCAGCAGTCTCCAGGGCTTCTATGGCTACACCTTC. This rearrangement joins TRBV28 to TRBJ1-2; D is perhaps TRBD1 (5 bases). Per germline, CDR1 MDHEN and CDR2 SYDVKM. Trimming left V 5 bases short and J 4 bases short, with 11 bases between. The CDR3 totals 13 residues.

This chain links TRBV5-4 with TRBJ2-5, with D hard to call. The V and J ends lost 2 bases and 4 bases respectively, with 9 bases between them. The CDR3 loop spans 13 amino acids. The germline V gene encodes CDR1 SGHNT and CDR2 YYREEE (reference sequence). The CDR3 DNA follows: TGTGCCAGCAGCTTCGGCGGCTCAGAGACCCAGTACTTC. Translation: CASSFGGSETQYF.